This T cell receptor beta chain was profiled in a study of T-cell memory formation after mild COVID-19. Overall study findings and caveats: Cross-reactive memory seemingly joined, as some responding clones were found in pre-infection memory.

CDR3 length equals 14 residues. TCRdb re-analysed the 5' RACE reads in MiXCR, keeping a single row per CDR3 protein. The repertoire consists of around 130,000 distinct CDR3 sequences, with over 15% occurring once and the leading ten covering 5% to 5.5%. With respect to this clonotype: Its antigen is still unknown.

The rearrangement uses TRBV21-1 and TRBJ2-2; the table's TRBD1 call for D was not verified on the DNA. TRBV21-1 is assigned pseudogene status. The clonotype comes from a man between 18 and 29 years old who had mild COVID-19 (a few samples of this study predate the infection). Cell type and time point are not known. Sequencing was carried out using PBMCs or a T cell subset sorted from them (not recorded which). The CDR3 DNA reads as TGTGCCAGCAGCAAATGGACAGACACCGGGGAGCTGTTTTTT. This sequence encodes CASSKWTDTGELFF.